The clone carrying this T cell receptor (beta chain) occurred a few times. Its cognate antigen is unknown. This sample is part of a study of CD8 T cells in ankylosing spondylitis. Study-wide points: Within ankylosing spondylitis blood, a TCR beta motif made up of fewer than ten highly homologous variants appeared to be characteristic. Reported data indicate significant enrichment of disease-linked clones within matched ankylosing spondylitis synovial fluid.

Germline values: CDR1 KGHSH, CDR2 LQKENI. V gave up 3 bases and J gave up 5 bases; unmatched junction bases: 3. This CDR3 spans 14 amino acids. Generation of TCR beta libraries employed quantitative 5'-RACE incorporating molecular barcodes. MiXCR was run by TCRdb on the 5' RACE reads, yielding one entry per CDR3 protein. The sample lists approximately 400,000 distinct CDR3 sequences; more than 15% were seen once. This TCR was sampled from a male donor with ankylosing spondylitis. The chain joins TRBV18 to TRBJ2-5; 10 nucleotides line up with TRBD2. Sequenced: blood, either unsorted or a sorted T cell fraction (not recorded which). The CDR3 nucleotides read TGTGCCAGCTCACCGGGGACTAGCGAGGAGACCCAGTACTTC. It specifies CASSPGTSEETQYF.